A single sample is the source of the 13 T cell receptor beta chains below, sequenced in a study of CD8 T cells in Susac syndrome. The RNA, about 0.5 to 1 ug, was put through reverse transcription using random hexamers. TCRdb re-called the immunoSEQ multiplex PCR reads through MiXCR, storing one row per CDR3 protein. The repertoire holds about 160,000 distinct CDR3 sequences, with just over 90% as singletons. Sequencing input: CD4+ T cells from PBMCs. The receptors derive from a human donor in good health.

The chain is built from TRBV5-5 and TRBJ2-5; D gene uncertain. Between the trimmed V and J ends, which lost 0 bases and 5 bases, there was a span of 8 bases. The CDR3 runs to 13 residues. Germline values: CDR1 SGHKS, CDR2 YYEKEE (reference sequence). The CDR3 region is CASSLDYYETQYF. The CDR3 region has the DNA TGTGCCAGCAGCTTGGACTATTACGAGACCCAGTACTTC.

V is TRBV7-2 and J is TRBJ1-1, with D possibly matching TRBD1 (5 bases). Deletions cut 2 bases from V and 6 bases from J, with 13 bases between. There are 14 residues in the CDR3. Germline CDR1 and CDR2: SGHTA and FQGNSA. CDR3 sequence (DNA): TGTGCCAGCAGCTTATCGGGGCAGACCCCTGAAGCTTTCTTT. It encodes CASSLSGQTPEAFF.

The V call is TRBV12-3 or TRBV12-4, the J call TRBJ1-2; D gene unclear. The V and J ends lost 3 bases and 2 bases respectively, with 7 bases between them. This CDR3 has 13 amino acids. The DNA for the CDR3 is TGTGCCAGCAGTTTCGTAGGGAACTATGGCTACACCTTC. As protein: CASSFVGNYGYTF.

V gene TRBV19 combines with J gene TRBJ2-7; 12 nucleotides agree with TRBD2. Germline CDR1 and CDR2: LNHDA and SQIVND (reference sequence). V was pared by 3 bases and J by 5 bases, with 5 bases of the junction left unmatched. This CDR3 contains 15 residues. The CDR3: CASSILTSGGNEQYF. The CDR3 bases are TGTGCCAGTAGTATCCTGACTAGCGGGGGTAACGAGCAGTACTTC.

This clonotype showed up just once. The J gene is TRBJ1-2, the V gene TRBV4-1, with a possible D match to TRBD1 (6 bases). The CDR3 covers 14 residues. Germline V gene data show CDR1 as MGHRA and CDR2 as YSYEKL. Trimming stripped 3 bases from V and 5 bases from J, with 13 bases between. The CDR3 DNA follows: TGCGCCAGCAGCCATCAGGGGCGCCGGTATGGCTACACCTTC. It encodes CASSHQGRRYGYTF.

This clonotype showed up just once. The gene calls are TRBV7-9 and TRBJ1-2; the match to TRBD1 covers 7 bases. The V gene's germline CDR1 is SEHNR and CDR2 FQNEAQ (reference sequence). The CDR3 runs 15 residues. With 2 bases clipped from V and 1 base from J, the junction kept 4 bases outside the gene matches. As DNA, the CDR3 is TGTGCCAGCAGCTTATGGGACAGTTTTAACTATGGCTACACCTTC. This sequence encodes CASSLWDSFNYGYTF.

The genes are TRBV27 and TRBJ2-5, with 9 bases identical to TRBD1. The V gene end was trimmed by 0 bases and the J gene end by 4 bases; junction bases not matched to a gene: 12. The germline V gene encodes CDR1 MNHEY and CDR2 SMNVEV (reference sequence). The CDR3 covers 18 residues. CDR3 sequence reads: CASSLSIYPGQGRETQYF. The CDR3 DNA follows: TGTGCCAGCAGTTTATCGATCTACCCGGGACAGGGAAGAGAGACCCAGTACTTC.

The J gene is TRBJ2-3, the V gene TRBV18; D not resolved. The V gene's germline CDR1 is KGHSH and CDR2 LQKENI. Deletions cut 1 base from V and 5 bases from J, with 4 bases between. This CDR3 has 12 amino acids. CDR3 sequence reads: CASSPQRDTQYF. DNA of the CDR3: TGTGCCAGCTCACCACAGAGAGATACGCAGTATTTT.

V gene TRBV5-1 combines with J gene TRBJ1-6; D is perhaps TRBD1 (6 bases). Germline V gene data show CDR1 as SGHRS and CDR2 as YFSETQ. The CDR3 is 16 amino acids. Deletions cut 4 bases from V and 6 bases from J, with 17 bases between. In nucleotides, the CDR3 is TGCGCCAGCAGCCTGTCACAGGGTAGGGGTAATTCACCCCTCCACTTT. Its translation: CASSLSQGRGNSPLHF.

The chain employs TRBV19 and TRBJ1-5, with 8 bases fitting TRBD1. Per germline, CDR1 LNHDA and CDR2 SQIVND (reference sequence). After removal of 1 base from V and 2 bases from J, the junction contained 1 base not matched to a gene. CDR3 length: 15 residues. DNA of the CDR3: TGTGCCAGTAGTATAGTACAGGGGGGCAATCAGCCCCAGCATTTT. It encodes CASSIVQGGNQPQHF.

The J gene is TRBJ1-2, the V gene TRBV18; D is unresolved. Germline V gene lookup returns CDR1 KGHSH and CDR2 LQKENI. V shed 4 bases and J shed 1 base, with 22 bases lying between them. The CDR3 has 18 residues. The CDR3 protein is CASSLGQIRPYDNYGYTF. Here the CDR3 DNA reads TGTGCCAGCTCACTCGGTCAAATCCGCCCATACGATAACTATGGCTACACCTTC.

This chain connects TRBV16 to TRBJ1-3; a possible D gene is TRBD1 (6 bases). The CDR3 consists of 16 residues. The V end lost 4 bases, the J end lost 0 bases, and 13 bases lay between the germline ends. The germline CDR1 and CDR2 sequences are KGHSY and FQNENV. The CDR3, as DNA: TGTGCCAGCAGCCGACAGGCCATAGACTCTGGAAACACCATATATTTT. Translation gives CASSRQAIDSGNTIYF. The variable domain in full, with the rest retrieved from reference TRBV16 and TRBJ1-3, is GEEVAQTPKHLVRGEGQKAKLYCAPIKGHSYVFWYQQVLKNEFKFLISFQNENVFDETGMPKERFSAKCLPNSPCSLEIQATKLEDSAVYFCASSRQAIDSGNTIYFGEGSWLTVV.

The CDR3 sequence: CASSEARRGREQFF. As DNA, the CDR3 is TGTGCCAGCAGTGAAGCGCGGAGGGGACGCGAGCAGTTCTTC. The chain combines TRBV2 with TRBJ2-1, with D perhaps TRBD2 (6 bases). This CDR3 has 14 amino acids. Trimming took off 0 bases at V and 10 bases at J, with 13 bases between the two ends. Germline assignment: CDR1 SNHLY and CDR2 FYNNEI.